This record covers a single T cell receptor (beta chain). What it recognizes is unknown. These data originate in a study of shared clonotypes between healthy human individuals. Notes on the study in general: Among non-shared clonotypes, generation probabilities were lower than among those shared by all four donors. Memory subsets generally showed lower estimated richness than naive subsets. Rarefaction analysis demonstrated incomplete sorted-subset sequencing notwithstanding large depth.

A 200 ng quantity of DNA, approximately 29,000 T cell genomes, went into the sorted-subset replicate PCRs. Method: immunoSEQ multiplex PCR; TCRdb's copy keeps in-frame clones and lacks some. The top ten clones hold nearly 25% of a sample with 650,000 to 800,000 clones, approximately 90% of them seen once. Terminally differentiated effector memory CD45RA+ cells were excluded by CCR7 positive selection of CD45RO-negative cells. Per the germline V gene, CDR1 is LGHNT and CDR2 is FRNRAP. The CDR3 loop spans 14 amino acids. Germline trimming cut 7 bases from V and 2 bases from J; bases unmatched to any gene: 5.

The sequenced sample was naive CD8+ T cells sorted from blood. The TCR sequence derives from a man aged 25 to 40 in good health. J is TRBJ2-5 and V is TRBV12-5; TRBD1 aligns across 9 bases. This CDR3 is CASALTGGQETQYF. The CDR3 DNA is TGTGCTAGTGCTCTGACAGGGGGTCAAGAGACCCAGTACTTC.